The 15 T cell receptor beta chains given below trace back to one sample, sequenced in a study of Ad26.COV2.S vaccination and SARS-CoV-2 variants. As to treatment: about 20 received Ad26.COV2.S at low or high dose, single or two shots; a few received placebo; per-sample allocation not given. The samples date from day 63 after the first vaccine or placebo injection. Libraries were prepared by immunoSEQ multiplex PCR; TCRdb keeps only in-frame clonotypes and omits some of them. Of about 350,000 clones detected, around 87% appear once; the ten largest clones hold around 3.7%. Material: peripheral blood, obtained in a trial of Ad26.COV2.S vaccine versus placebo. All receptors derive from a person aged 18-60 years who received the Ad26.COV2.S COVID-19 vaccine or a placebo.

V usage is TRBV7-2 and J usage is TRBJ2-1; D perhaps matches TRBD2 (6 bases). V was cut by 0 bases and J by 6 bases, with 24 bases left in between. The CDR3 is 19 residues long. CDR1 and CDR2 from the germline V gene are SGHTA and FQGNSA. CDR3 sequence: CASSLAPLRGQTYPNEQFF. CDR3 DNA: TGTGCCAGCAGCTTAGCCCCTTTGCGGGGTCAAACATATCCCAATGAGCAGTTCTTC. Full variable domain (rest looked up from reference TRBV7-2 and TRBJ2-1): GAGVSQSPSNKVTEKGKDVELRCDPISGHTALYWYRQSLGQGLEFLIYFQGNSAPDKSGLPSDRFSAERTGGSVSTLTIQRTQQEDSAVYLCASSLAPLRGQTYPNEQFFGPGTRLTVL.

The J gene is TRBJ2-3, the V gene TRBV7-2; D is unclear. This CDR3 region has 13 residues. CDR1 is SGHTA and CDR2 is FQGNSA in the germline V gene. Trimming removed 4 bases at V and 4 bases at J, with 9 bases between. CDR3 residues: CASSSDFADTQYF. The CDR3, as DNA: TGTGCCAGCAGCTCTGACTTCGCAGATACGCAGTATTTT.

This chain links TRBV6-6 with TRBJ1-1; 9 positions match TRBD1. The CDR3 covers 14 residues. J gave up 3 bases and V 5 bases, and 4 bases lay outside the gene matches. Germline CDR1 is MNHNY and CDR2 is SVGAGI (reference sequence). For the CDR3, the DNA is TGTGCCAGCAGTGGACAGGGGTTCGACACTGAAGCTTTCTTT. This gives the protein CASSGQGFDTEAFF.

Comments on this clone: This specimen includes other DNA sequences encoding the same CDR3. The chain has TRBV30 and TRBJ2-5; no reliable D call. The germline V gene encodes CDR1 GTSNPN and CDR2 SVGIG (reference sequence). This CDR3 is 10 amino acids long. The ends were cut back, 2 bases at V and 2 bases at J, with 0 bases in the middle. The CDR3 region is CAWSQETQYF. The CDR3 region has the DNA TGTGCCTGGAGTCAAGAGACCCAGTACTTC.

The chain uses TRBV18 and TRBJ2-5; D possibly corresponds to TRBD1 (7 bases). The CDR3 is made up of 16 amino acids. Trimming removed 2 bases at V and 4 bases at J, with 17 bases between. Germline CDR1 is KGHSH and CDR2 is LQKENI. The CDR3 here is CASSPGTQGGRETQYF. The CDR3 DNA sequence: TGTGCCAGCTCACCAGGAACTCAGGGGGGAAGAGAGACCCAGTACTTC.

V gene TRBV6-5 combines with J gene TRBJ1-1, with 9 bases that match TRBD1. The CDR3 sequence is 15 residues long. The germline V gene encodes CDR1 MNHEY and CDR2 SVGAGI. V was pared by 6 bases and J by 4 bases, with 9 bases of the junction left unmatched. The CDR3 spells CASRITGGGGTEAFF. In nucleotides, the CDR3 is TGTGCCAGCAGGATTACAGGGGGCGGGGGCACTGAAGCTTTCTTT.

The V call is TRBV27, the J call TRBJ2-2; the match to TRBD1 covers 10 bases. The CDR3 is made up of 14 amino acids. The ends lost 6 bases at V and 6 bases at J; junction bases unmatched: 4. Germline V lookup: CDR1 MNHEY, CDR2 SMNVEV (reference sequence). CDR3: CASRRTGGAGELFF. The DNA for the CDR3 is TGTGCCAGCAGGCGGACAGGGGGTGCCGGGGAGCTGTTTTTT.

This chain joins TRBV5-6 and TRBJ2-7, with 8 bases matching TRBD1. Germline-derived CDR1 and CDR2 are SGHDT and YYEEEE. Trimming at V came to 4 bases and at J to 5 bases, leaving 11 bases not matched to a gene. This CDR3 contains 15 residues. The CDR3 region is CASSAGRGRRDEQYF. Written as DNA, the CDR3 is TGTGCCAGCAGCGCGGGCAGGGGGCGCAGGGACGAGCAGTACTTC.

This chain connects TRBV18 to TRBJ2-7; D not resolved. Germline V gene sequence: CDR1 KGHSH, CDR2 LQKENI. The CDR3 runs to 14 residues. Between the trimmed V and J ends, which lost 2 bases and 2 bases, there was a span of 10 bases. The CDR3 region is CASSPAELPYEQYF. CDR3 DNA sequence: TGTGCCAGCTCACCAGCCGAGCTCCCCTACGAGCAGTACTTC.

DNA of the CDR3: TGTGCCAGCAGCCAGGCGTACAATGAGCAGTTCTTC. Translating gives CASSQAYNEQFF. V gene TRBV12-3 or TRBV12-4 combines with J gene TRBJ2-1; D ambiguous. The CDR3 is 12 amino acids. V was pared by 6 bases and J by 4 bases, with 7 bases between.

The V gene is TRBV27, the J gene TRBJ2-3; no definite D call. Deletions cut 3 bases from V and 2 bases from J, with 9 bases between. The CDR3 length is 14 residues. Germline V gene sequence: CDR1 MNHEY, CDR2 SMNVEV (reference sequence). The CDR3 sequence is CASSFSYNTDTQYF. The CDR3 bases are TGTGCCAGCAGTTTTTCATACAACACAGATACGCAGTATTTT.

CDR3 DNA: TGCGCCAGCAGCCAAGAGATCGGGGAGCTGTTTTTT. It translates to CASSQEIGELFF. J is TRBJ2-2 and V is TRBV4-1; unclear D gene. Trimming left V 0 bases short and J 7 bases short, with 3 bases between. This CDR3 is 12 amino acids long. Germline values: CDR1 MGHRA, CDR2 YSYEKL.

The chain is built from TRBV5-8 and TRBJ2-5; D is ambiguous. The germline V gene has CDR1 SGHTS and CDR2 YDEGEE. The CDR3 contains 13 residues. V lost 2 bases and J lost 5, with 10 bases in between. The CDR3 DNA follows: TGTGCCAGCAGCTTAGACATCGGGGAGACCCAGTACTTC. Encoded protein: CASSLDIGETQYF.

The chain carries TRBV5-8 and TRBJ1-5; D remains ambiguous. This CDR3 has 17 amino acids. V gave up 4 bases and J gave up 0 bases, with 17 bases separating them. Germline CDR1 and CDR2: SGHTS and YDEGEE. CDR3: CASSLTVRTDSNQPQHF. The CDR3 DNA is TGTGCCAGCAGCCTCACTGTCCGGACGGATAGCAATCAGCCCCAGCATTTT.

The chain employs TRBV6-5 and TRBJ2-7; 8 bases agree with TRBD1. This CDR3 contains 13 residues. Germline values: CDR1 MNHEY, CDR2 SVGAGI. Trimming at V came to 7 bases and at J to 6 bases, leaving 8 bases not matched to a gene. CDR3 amino acids: CASIRQGWGEQYF. The CDR3 DNA sequence: TGTGCCAGCATAAGACAGGGGTGGGGCGAGCAGTACTTC.